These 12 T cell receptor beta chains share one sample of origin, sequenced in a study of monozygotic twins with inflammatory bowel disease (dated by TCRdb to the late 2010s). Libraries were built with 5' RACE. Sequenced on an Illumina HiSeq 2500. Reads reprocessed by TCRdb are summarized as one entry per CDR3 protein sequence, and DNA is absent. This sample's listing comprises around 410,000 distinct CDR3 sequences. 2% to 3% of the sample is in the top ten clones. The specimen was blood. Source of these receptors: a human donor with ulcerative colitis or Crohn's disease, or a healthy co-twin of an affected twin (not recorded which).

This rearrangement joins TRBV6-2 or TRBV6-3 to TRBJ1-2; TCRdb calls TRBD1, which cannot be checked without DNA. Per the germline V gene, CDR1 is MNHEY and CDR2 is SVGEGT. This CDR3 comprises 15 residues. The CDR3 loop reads CASSDPVGGANGYTF.

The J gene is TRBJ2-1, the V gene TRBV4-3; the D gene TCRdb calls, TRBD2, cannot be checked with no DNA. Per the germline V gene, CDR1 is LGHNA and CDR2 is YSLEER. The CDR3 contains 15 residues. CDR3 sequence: CASSQASGSSYEQFF.

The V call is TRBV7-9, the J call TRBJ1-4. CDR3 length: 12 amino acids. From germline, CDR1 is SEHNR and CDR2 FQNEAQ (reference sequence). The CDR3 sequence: CASSTIREKLFF. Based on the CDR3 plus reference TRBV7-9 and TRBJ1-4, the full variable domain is DTGVSQNPRHKITKRGQNVTFRCDPISEHNRLYWYRQTLGQGPEFLTYFQNEAQLEKSRLLSDRFSAERPKGSFSTLEIQRTEQGDSAMYLCASSTIREKLFFGSGTQLSVL.

The CDR3 is CASSFSANEQFF. The chain carries TRBV12-3 or TRBV12-4 and TRBJ2-1. The CDR3 runs to 12 residues.

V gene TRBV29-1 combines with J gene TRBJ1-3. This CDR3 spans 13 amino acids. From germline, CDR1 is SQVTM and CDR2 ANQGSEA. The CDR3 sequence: CSAAEGSGNTIYF.

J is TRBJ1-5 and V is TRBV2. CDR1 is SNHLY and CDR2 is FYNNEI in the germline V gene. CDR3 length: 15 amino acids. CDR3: CASSAEAMGNQPQHF.

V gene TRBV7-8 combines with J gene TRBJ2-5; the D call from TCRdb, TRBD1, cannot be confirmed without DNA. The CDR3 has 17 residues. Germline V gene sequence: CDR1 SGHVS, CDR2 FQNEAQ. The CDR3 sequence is CASSLRPGQGYQETQYF.

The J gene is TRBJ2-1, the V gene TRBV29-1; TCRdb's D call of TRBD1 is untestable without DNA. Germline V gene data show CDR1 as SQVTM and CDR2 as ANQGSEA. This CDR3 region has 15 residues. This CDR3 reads CSVVSGGAGINEQFF.

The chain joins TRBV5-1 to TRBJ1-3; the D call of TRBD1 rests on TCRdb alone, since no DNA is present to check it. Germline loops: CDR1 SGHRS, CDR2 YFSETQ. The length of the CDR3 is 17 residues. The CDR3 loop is CASSLTGPPSSGNTIYF.

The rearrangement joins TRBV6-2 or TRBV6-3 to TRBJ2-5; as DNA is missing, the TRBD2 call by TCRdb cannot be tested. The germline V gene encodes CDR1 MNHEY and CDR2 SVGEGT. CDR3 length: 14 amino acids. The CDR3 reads CASSRDFLGQTQYF.

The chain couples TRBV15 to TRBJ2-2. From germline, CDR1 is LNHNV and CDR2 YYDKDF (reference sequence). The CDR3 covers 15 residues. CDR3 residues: CATSRAPANTGELFF.

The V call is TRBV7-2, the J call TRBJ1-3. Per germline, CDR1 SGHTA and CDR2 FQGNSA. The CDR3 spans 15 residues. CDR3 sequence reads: CASSSTLASGNTIYF.